This T cell receptor (beta chain) was recovered during a study of cytomegalovirus exposure and HLA in healthy donors. Sequencing used immunoSEQ multiplex PCR; TCRdb keeps in-frame clones, though not all of them. The sample contains over 150,000 clones, 75% to 95% of which appear only once. This CDR3 has 16 amino acids. From germline, CDR1 is SGHAT and CDR2 FQNNGV. Trimming took 2 bases from V and 2 from J; bases not matched to a gene: 5. As concerns this clone: Its antigen is as yet unknown.

Separation from the approximately 710-subject first cohort characterized the approximately 120-subject validation cohort, to which the donors belonged. Overall study findings and caveats: It was approximately 170 TCR beta chains that were listed as cytomegalovirus-associated.

This rearrangement joins TRBV11-2 to TRBJ1-3; 8 bases fit TRBD1. This sequence originates from a woman between 18 and 30 years old in good health and CMV-seropositive. The sample was PBMCs. In DNA, the CDR3 is TGTGCCAGCAGCTTACGACAGGGGCCTGCTGGAAACACCATATATTTT. This sequence encodes CASSLRQGPAGNTIYF.